The clone carrying this T cell receptor (beta chain) occurred a few times. Its antigen is unidentified. Noted treatment: oral pan-JAK inhibitor, 5-10 mg twice daily. This sample is part of a study of CD8+ T cells in alopecia areata. Study-wide results and limits: With tofacitinib ongoing, many expanded lesional clones persisted in both scalp and blood.

RNA was extracted and reverse transcribed into cDNA as the sequencing template. Using immunoSEQ multiplex PCR, the repertoire was profiled, and TCRdb retains in-frame clones only, with some absent. The profile shows over 150,000 clones, about 53% of them singletons. The junction had 5 bases not matched to a gene; V was cut back by 3 bases and J by 3 bases. The germline CDR1 and CDR2 sequences are ENHRY and SYGVKD. This CDR3 is 15 amino acids long. The gene calls are TRBV10-3 and TRBJ2-1, with TRBD1 identical over 7 bases. The specimen was CD8+ T cells sorted from blood, collected at week 24, from a patient treated with tofacitinib. The TCR was taken from a human donor with alopecia areata. CDR3 residues: CAISEKSGGYNEQFF. The CDR3 coding sequence is TGTGCCATCAGTGAAAAGTCAGGGGGCTACAATGAGCAGTTCTTC.